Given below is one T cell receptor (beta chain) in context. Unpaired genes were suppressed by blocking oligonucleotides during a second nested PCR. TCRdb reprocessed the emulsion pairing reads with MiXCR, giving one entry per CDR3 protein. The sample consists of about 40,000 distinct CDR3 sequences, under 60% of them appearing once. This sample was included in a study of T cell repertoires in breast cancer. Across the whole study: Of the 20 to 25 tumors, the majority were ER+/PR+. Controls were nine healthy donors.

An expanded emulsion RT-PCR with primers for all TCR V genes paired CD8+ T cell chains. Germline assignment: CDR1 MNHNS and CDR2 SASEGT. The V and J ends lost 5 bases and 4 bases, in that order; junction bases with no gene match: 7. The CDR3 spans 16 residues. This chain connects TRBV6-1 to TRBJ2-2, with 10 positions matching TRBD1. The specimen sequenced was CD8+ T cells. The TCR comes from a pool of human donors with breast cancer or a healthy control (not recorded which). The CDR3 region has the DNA TGTGCCAGCAGTCGCCGGACAGGGGGAGTCACCGGGGAGCTGTTTTTT. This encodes CASSRRTGGVTGELFF.